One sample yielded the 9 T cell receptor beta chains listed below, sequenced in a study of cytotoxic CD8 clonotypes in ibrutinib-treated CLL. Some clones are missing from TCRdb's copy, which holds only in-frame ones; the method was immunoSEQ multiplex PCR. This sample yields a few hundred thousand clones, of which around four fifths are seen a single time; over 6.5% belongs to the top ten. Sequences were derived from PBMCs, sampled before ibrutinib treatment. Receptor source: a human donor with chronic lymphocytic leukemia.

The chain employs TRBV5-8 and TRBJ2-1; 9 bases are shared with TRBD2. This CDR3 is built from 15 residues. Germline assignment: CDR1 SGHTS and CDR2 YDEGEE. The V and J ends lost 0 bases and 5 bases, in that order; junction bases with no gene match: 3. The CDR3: CASSLGLAGNNEQFF. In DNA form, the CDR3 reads TGTGCCAGCAGCTTGGGGCTAGCGGGGAACAATGAGCAGTTCTTC.

CDR3 DNA sequence: TGTGCCAGCAGTCCGTGGCGGGATAGGAACACTGAAGCTTTCTTT. Its translation is CASSPWRDRNTEAFF. The chain links TRBV7-9 to TRBJ1-1, with no clear D. CDR1 and CDR2 (germline): SEHNR, FQNEAQ (reference sequence). The CDR3 consists of 15 residues. Trimming took off 6 bases at V and 1 base at J, with 15 bases between the two ends.

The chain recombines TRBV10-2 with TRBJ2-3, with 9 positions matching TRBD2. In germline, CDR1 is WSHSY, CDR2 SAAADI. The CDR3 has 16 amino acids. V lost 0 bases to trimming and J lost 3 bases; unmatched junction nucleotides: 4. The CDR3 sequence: CASSESLGLATDTQYF. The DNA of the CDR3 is TGCGCCAGCAGTGAGTCTCTCGGACTAGCGACAGATACGCAGTATTTT.

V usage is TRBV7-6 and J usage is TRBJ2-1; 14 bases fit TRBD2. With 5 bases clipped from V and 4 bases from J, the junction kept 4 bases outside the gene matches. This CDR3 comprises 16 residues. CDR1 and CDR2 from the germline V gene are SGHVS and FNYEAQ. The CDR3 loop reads CASSKGLAGAYNEQFF. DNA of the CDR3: TGTGCCAGCAGCAAGGGACTAGCGGGAGCATACAATGAGCAGTTCTTC.

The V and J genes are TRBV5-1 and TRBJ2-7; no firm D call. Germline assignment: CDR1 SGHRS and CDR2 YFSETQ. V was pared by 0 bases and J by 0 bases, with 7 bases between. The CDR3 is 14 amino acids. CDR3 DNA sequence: TGCGCCAGCAGCTTGGTCAGCGTCTCCTACGAGCAGTACTTC. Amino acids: CASSLVSVSYEQYF.

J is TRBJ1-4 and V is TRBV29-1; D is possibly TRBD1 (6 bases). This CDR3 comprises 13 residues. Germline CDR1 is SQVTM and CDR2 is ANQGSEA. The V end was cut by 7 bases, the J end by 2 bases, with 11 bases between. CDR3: CSARGGTNEKLFF. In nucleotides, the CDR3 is TGCAGCGCCAGGGGTGGGACTAATGAAAAACTGTTTTTT.

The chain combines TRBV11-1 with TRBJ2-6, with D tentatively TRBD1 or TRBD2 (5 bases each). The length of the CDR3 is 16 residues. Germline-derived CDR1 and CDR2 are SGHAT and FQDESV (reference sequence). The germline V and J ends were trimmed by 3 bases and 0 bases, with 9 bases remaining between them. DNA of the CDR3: TGTGCCAGCAGCTTGGGACGGAACTCTGGGGCCAACGTCCTGACTTTC. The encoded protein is CASSLGRNSGANVLTF.

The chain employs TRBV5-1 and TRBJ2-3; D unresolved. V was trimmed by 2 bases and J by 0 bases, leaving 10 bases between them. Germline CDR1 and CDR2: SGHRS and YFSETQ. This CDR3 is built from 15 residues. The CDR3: CASSFFQRSTDTQYF. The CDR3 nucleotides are TGCGCCAGCAGCTTTTTTCAAAGGAGCACAGATACGCAGTATTTT.

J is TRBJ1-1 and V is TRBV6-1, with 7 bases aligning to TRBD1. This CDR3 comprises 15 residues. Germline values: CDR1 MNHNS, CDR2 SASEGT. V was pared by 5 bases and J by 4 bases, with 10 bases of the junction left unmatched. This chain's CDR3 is CASSPDRVEGTEAFF. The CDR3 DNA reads TGTGCCAGCAGTCCTGACAGGGTGGAGGGCACTGAAGCTTTCTTT.